The clone carrying this TCR beta chain was observed a single time. What it binds is not known. These data originate in a study of T cell responses to AZD1222 COVID-19 vaccine. Study at large: Second-dose intervals of approximately 4 or approximately 12 weeks were pooled.

The repertoire was sequenced with immunoSEQ multiplex PCR; TCRdb's copy has only in-frame clones and lacks some. This sample carries tens of thousands of clones, roughly 82% of them seen once, and the ten largest clones take roughly 20%. Study results and limitations: Nearly half of spike-specific TCRs reportedly target unmutated variant regions. No day 14 peak samples; only post-peak repertoires were characterized.

The TCR sequence derives from an adult in good health. Sequenced material: peripheral blood, taken on day 0 of AZD1222 vaccination.

CDR3 DNA sequence: TGTGCCAGCTCACCTCGGGCGGGACAGGGTCCGTTCTACGAGCAGTACTTC. Its translation: CASSPRAGQGPFYEQYF. The V and J genes are TRBV18 and TRBJ2-7; 9 bases map to TRBD1. This CDR3 is built from 17 residues. V was clipped by 3 bases and J by 3 bases; unmatched bases: 12. CDR1 is KGHSH and CDR2 is LQKENI in the germline V gene.